These 25 T cell receptor beta chains were all obtained from the same sample, sequenced in a study of monozygotic twins with inflammatory bowel disease. From its re-call of the 5' RACE reads, TCRdb lists each CDR3 protein once, without DNA. The sample totals about 300,000 distinct CDR3 sequences. The material sequenced was blood. All receptors come from a human donor with ulcerative colitis or Crohn's disease, or a healthy co-twin of an affected twin (not recorded which).

The V and J genes are TRBV19 and TRBJ2-7; TCRdb picks TRBD1, but there is no DNA to check that call. The germline V gene has CDR1 LNHDA and CDR2 SQIVND (reference sequence). CDR3 length equals 14 residues. The CDR3: CASSLPGPTYEQYF.

The chain carries TRBV20-1 and TRBJ1-2. The germline V gene encodes CDR1 DFQATT and CDR2 SNEGSKA (reference sequence). The CDR3 runs 13 residues. The CDR3 loop reads CSARGGSNYGYTF.

The gene calls are TRBV7-3 and TRBJ2-2; TCRdb proposes TRBD1, but this gene call is untestable without DNA. Per the germline V gene, CDR1 is SGHTA and CDR2 is FQGTGA. This CDR3 has 14 amino acids. The CDR3 loop reads CASSLGTDTGELFF. The variable domain in full, with the rest retrieved from reference TRBV7-3 and TRBJ2-2, is GAGVSQTPSNKVTEKGKYVELRCDPISGHTALYWYRQSLGQGPEFLIYFQGTGAADDSGLPNDRFFAVRPEGSVSTLKIQRTERGDSAVYLCASSLGTDTGELFFGEGSRLTVL.

The chain carries TRBV12-3 or TRBV12-4 and TRBJ2-5; the D call of TRBD1 rests on TCRdb alone, since no DNA is present to check it. The CDR3 is 15 amino acids. CDR3 loop: CASSSPSRREETQYF.

V is TRBV20-1 and J is TRBJ2-7; TCRdb outputs TRBD2, but without DNA this stays unchecked. The CDR3 consists of 14 residues. The V gene's germline CDR1 is DFQATT and CDR2 SNEGSKA (reference sequence). CDR3 region: CSARVALRAYEQYF.

The chain links TRBV20-1 to TRBJ2-3; the TRBD1 assignment by TCRdb is unverifiable without DNA. The CDR3 spans 15 residues. Germline V gene lookup returns CDR1 DFQATT and CDR2 SNEGSKA (reference sequence). Here the CDR3 reads CSASSPGRLTDTQYF.

The chain links TRBV7-8 to TRBJ2-7; TCRdb names TRBD2, which stays unverified in the absence of DNA. The CDR3 is made up of 13 amino acids. CDR1 and CDR2 (germline): SGHVS, FQNEAQ. The CDR3 protein is CASSPGRDYEQYF. Supplemented by reference TRBV7-8 and TRBJ2-7, the full variable domain reads GAGVSQSPRYKVAKRGQDVALRCDPISGHVSLFWYQQALGQGPEFLTYFQNEAQLDKSGLPSDRFFAERPEGSVSTLKIQRTQQEDSAVYLCASSPGRDYEQYFGPGTRLTVT.

This rearrangement joins TRBV5-1 to TRBJ2-5. In germline, CDR1 is SGHRS, CDR2 YFSETQ. CDR3 length: 11 residues. This CDR3 reads CAAAMGETQYF. Together with reference TRBV5-1 and TRBJ2-5, the CDR3 gives the full variable domain: KAGVTQTPRYLIKTRGQQVTLSCSPISGHRSVSWYQQTPGQGLQFLFEYFSETQRNKGNFPGRFSGRQFSNSRSEMNVSTLELGDSALYLCAAAMGETQYFGPGTRLLVL.

The chain couples TRBV15 to TRBJ1-1. The CDR3 runs 14 residues. Germline-derived CDR1 and CDR2 are LNHNV and YYDKDF (reference sequence). The CDR3 protein is CATSRAREVTEAFF.

The rearrangement uses TRBV30 and TRBJ2-2; absent DNA, TCRdb's TRBD2 call cannot be checked. CDR3 length equals 14 residues. In germline, CDR1 is GTSNPN, CDR2 SVGIG (reference sequence). CDR3 in amino acids: CAWSTGLNTGELFF.

J is TRBJ1-1 and V is TRBV10-3. This CDR3 has 14 residues. CDR1 and CDR2 (germline): ENHRY, SYGVKD. The CDR3 reads CAISESRNTVLAFF.

V and J are TRBV20-1 and TRBJ2-7. Germline V gene sequence: CDR1 DFQATT, CDR2 SNEGSKA (reference sequence). CDR3 length: 13 amino acids. The CDR3 is CSVHSGGPYEQYF.

This rearrangement joins TRBV7-9 to TRBJ1-1. CDR3 length: 15 residues. CDR1 and CDR2 from the germline V gene are SEHNR and FQNEAQ (reference sequence). The CDR3 spells CASSFALARNTEAFF. The variable domain in full, completed from reference TRBV7-9 and TRBJ1-1, reads DTGVSQNPRHKITKRGQNVTFRCDPISEHNRLYWYRQTLGQGPEFLTYFQNEAQLEKSRLLSDRFSAERPKGSFSTLEIQRTEQGDSAMYLCASSFALARNTEAFFGQGTRLTVV.

J is TRBJ2-7 and V is TRBV7-2; the TCRdb D gene call, TRBD1, has no DNA to confirm it. Germline V gives CDR1 SGHTA, CDR2 FQGNSA. The CDR3 spans 12 residues. CDR3 sequence: CASRPQGREQYF.

V usage is TRBV30 and J usage is TRBJ2-2; the D call of TRBD2 rests on TCRdb alone, since no DNA is present to check it. Germline V lookup: CDR1 GTSNPN, CDR2 SVGIG (reference sequence). This CDR3 comprises 15 residues. The CDR3 is CAWTPGGPYTGELFF.

V and J are TRBV11-2 and TRBJ2-1; there is no DNA to check the TCRdb D call of TRBD2. Germline CDR1 and CDR2: SGHAT and FQNNGV. CDR3 length equals 15 residues. CDR3 sequence: CASSQTSGRARVQFF.

The chain employs TRBV27 and TRBJ2-1; TCRdb returns TRBD2, unconfirmable since there is no DNA. This CDR3 contains 15 residues. The germline gives CDR1 MNHEY, CDR2 SMNVEV (reference sequence). The CDR3 sequence is CASKGALAGVGEQFF.

The rearrangement uses TRBV24-1 and TRBJ2-5; TCRdb calls TRBD1, which cannot be checked without DNA. This CDR3 comprises 16 residues. Germline CDR1 KGHDR, CDR2 SFDVKD. The CDR3 region is CATSDLGTGGSETQYF.

The rearrangement uses TRBV6-1 and TRBJ1-2; TCRdb's D gene call, TRBD1, goes unchecked for lack of DNA. The CDR3 contains 15 residues. Germline V lookup: CDR1 MNHNS, CDR2 SASEGT. CDR3 sequence: CASSERQGGTYGYTF.

J is TRBJ2-7 and V is TRBV7-9; TCRdb designates TRBD1, a call that cannot be tested without DNA. CDR1 SEHNR and CDR2 FQNEAQ come from the germline V gene (reference sequence). There are 13 residues in the CDR3. CDR3 loop: CASSLAGQYEQYF.

V gene TRBV20-1 combines with J gene TRBJ1-5; without DNA, the TCRdb call of TRBD1 cannot be checked. The germline CDR1 and CDR2 sequences are DFQATT and SNEGSKA (reference sequence). The CDR3 totals 14 residues. The CDR3 region is CSATIQGVRQPQHF.

The rearrangement uses TRBV28 and TRBJ1-2; TCRdb gives TRBD1 as the D gene, but with no DNA this cannot be confirmed. The CDR3 is 14 residues long. Germline CDR1 and CDR2: MDHEN and SYDVKM. This CDR3 is CASSLYQGNYGYTF.

The chain links TRBV2 to TRBJ2-2; TCRdb outputs TRBD2, but without DNA this stays unchecked. Germline loops: CDR1 SNHLY, CDR2 FYNNEI. This CDR3 has 14 residues. This CDR3 is CASRGNSNTGELFF.

V is TRBV19 and J is TRBJ1-3. The CDR3 has 14 amino acids. Germline V lookup: CDR1 LNHDA, CDR2 SQIVND (reference sequence). This CDR3 is CASRDGGSGNTIYF.

The gene calls are TRBV3-1 and TRBJ2-4. From germline, CDR1 is LGHDT and CDR2 YNNKEL (reference sequence). The CDR3 is 13 residues long. Here the CDR3 reads CASSYNSKNIQYF.